The TCR beta chain under discussion was sequenced for a study of blood T cell repertoires in COVID-19. Per the authors' pipeline: Reference gene primers were amplified, and this amplification served to estimate nucleated cell counts. TCRdb's copy holds only in-frame clones and misses some; the assay was immunoSEQ multiplex PCR. From that table come the V and J calls and clone size; the DNA was used to work out D and trimming. The sample lists approximately 430,000 clones, more than 80% seen once, with approximately 1.5% in the top ten. This clone appeared once. CDR1 and CDR2 from the germline V gene are LNHDA and SQIVND (reference sequence). The CDR3 sequence is 17 residues long. Losses at the gene ends were 3 bases for V and 6 bases for J; bases not matched to a gene: 12.

The chain is built from TRBV19 and TRBJ2-3; 10 bases align to TRBD2. The material sequenced was peripheral blood. This clonotype was sampled from a woman aged 30 to 39 with active or convalescent COVID-19. The CDR3 region is CASSIVSVAGGVDTQYF. In DNA, the CDR3 is TGTGCCAGTAGTATCGTGTCGGTAGCGGGAGGAGTGGATACGCAGTATTTT.